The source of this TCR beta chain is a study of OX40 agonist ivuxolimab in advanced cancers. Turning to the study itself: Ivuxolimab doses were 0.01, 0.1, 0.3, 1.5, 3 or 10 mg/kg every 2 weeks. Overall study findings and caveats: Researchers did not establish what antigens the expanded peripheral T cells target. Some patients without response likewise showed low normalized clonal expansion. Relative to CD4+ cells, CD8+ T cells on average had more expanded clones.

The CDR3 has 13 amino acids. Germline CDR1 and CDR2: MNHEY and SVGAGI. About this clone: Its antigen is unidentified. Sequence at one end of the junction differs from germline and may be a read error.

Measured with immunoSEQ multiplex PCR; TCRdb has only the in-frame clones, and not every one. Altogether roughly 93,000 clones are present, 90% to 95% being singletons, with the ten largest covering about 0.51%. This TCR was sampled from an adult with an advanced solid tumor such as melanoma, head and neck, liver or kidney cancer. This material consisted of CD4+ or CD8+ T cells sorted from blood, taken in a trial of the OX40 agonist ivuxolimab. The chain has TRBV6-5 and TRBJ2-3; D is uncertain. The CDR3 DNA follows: TGTGCCAGCAGTTACTCTGGCACATATACGCAGTATTTT. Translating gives CASSYSGTYTQYF.